A single sample is the source of the 25 T cell receptor beta chains below, sequenced in a study of cytomegalovirus exposure and HLA in healthy donors. Use of 60 Vbeta and 13 Jbeta primers characterized the PCR. The data were produced by immunoSEQ multiplex PCR, yet TCRdb's version contains in-frame clones alone and is incomplete. This table holds over 150,000 clones, 70% to 80% found once. Sequences were obtained from PBMCs. Receptor source: a woman between 40 and 55 years old in good health and CMV-seronegative.

A single count supports this clone. The chain is built from TRBV5-1 and TRBJ2-1; TRBD2 aligns across 9 bases. This CDR3 comprises 16 residues. CDR1 SGHRS and CDR2 YFSETQ come from the germline V gene. The trim removed 0 bases at V and 8 bases at J, leaving 9 bases unmatched. CDR3: CASSLGGAGGAYEQFF. The CDR3, as DNA: TGCGCCAGCAGCTTGGGGGGAGCGGGGGGAGCATATGAGCAGTTCTTC.

This clone was found once. This chain uses TRBV4-1 with TRBJ1-5, with 7 bases lining up with TRBD1. V dropped 4 bases and J dropped 0; count of bases not matched to a gene: 3. There are 15 residues in the CDR3. Germline lookup yields CDR1 MGHRA and CDR2 YSYEKL. CDR3 protein: CASSPRQGSNQPQHF. The CDR3 DNA sequence: TGCGCCAGCAGCCCGCGACAGGGTAGCAATCAGCCCCAGCATTTT.

J is TRBJ2-2 and V is TRBV9; a possible D gene is TRBD1 (6 bases). This CDR3 has 16 residues. The V gene lost 0 bases and the J gene lost 0 bases, with 9 bases spanning the gap. The germline CDR1 and CDR2 sequences are SGDLS and YYNGEE. This chain's CDR3 is CASSVVGTPNTGELFF. As DNA, the CDR3 is TGTGCCAGCAGCGTAGTCGGGACACCGAACACCGGGGAGCTGTTTTTT.

The V call is TRBV7-2, the J call TRBJ1-1; 7 nucleotides line up with TRBD1. Germline-derived CDR1 and CDR2 are SGHTA and FQGNSA. V gave up 0 bases and J gave up 6 bases; unmatched junction bases: 4. The CDR3 extends over 14 amino acids. This CDR3 reads CASSLARGVAEAFF. CDR3 sequence (DNA): TGTGCCAGCAGCTTAGCCAGGGGGGTCGCTGAAGCTTTCTTT.

The CDR3 DNA follows: TGTGCCAGCAGCTTAGCAGTCCAGGGTAGGGCTGAAGCTTTCTTT. Protein product: CASSLAVQGRAEAFF. The genes are TRBV7-9 and TRBJ1-1; TRBD1 might be the D (5 bases). The CDR3 loop spans 15 amino acids. From germline, CDR1 is SEHNR and CDR2 FQNEAQ (reference sequence). Trimming took off 0 bases at V and 6 bases at J, with 14 bases between the two ends.

The chain uses TRBV5-5 and TRBJ1-1; no clear D. Germline CDR1 SGHKS, CDR2 YYEKEE (reference sequence). Trimming stripped 3 bases from V and 4 bases from J, with 10 bases between. The CDR3 totals 13 residues. The CDR3 DNA reads TGTGCCAGCAGCTCGGGTGACGGCACTGAAGCTTTCTTT. Translated: CASSSGDGTEAFF.

The chain links TRBV28 to TRBJ1-1; 7 nucleotides align to TRBD1. Germline CDR1 reads MDHEN; CDR2 reads SYDVKM. V gave up 3 bases and J gave up 7 bases; unmatched junction bases: 2. The CDR3 covers 12 residues. CDR3 protein: CASSLDRFEAFF. Written as DNA, the CDR3 is TGTGCCAGCAGTTTGGACAGGTTTGAAGCTTTCTTT.

J is TRBJ2-7 and V is TRBV28; 9 bases are a match to TRBD2. The V and J ends lost 2 bases and 0 bases, in that order; junction bases with no gene match: 2. Germline CDR1 reads MDHEN; CDR2 reads SYDVKM. The CDR3 has 15 amino acids. The CDR3 DNA sequence: TGTGCCAGCAGTTTAGAGCGGGGGGCCTCCTACGAGCAGTACTTC. This sequence encodes CASSLERGASYEQYF.

The J gene is TRBJ1-5, the V gene TRBV5-1; D possibly corresponds to TRBD1 (6 bases). The germline CDR1 and CDR2 sequences are SGHRS and YFSETQ. CDR3 length: 14 residues. V lost 5 bases, J lost 6 bases, and 15 bases lay in between. CDR3 loop: CASSSQGGGQPQHF. The CDR3 DNA sequence: TGCGCCAGCAGTTCACAGGGTGGGGGTCAGCCCCAGCATTTT.

The rearrangement uses TRBV5-1 and TRBJ2-7; possibly TRBD1 for D (6 bases). Germline assignment: CDR1 SGHRS and CDR2 YFSETQ. The V and J ends lost 2 bases and 1 base respectively, with 16 bases between them. The CDR3 covers 16 residues. The CDR3 DNA reads TGCGCCAGCAGCTTCTCTCAGGGGAGAGGGTCCTACGAGCAGTACTTC. It codes for CASSFSQGRGSYEQYF.

The V call is TRBV7-9, the J call TRBJ1-5, with 7 bases that match TRBD1. The CDR3 spans 14 residues. V lost 6 bases, J lost 7 bases, and 9 bases stayed unmatched. The germline V gene encodes CDR1 SEHNR and CDR2 FQNEAQ (reference sequence). CDR3 sequence (DNA): TGTGCCAGCAGTATAGGGGGCGTAGGCCAGCCCCAGCATTTT. Translation: CASSIGGVGQPQHF.

This chain uses TRBV5-1 with TRBJ2-1, with 8 bases identical to TRBD1. Trimming removed 4 bases from V and 3 bases from J; junction bases left unmatched: 6. CDR3 length equals 15 residues. Germline V gives CDR1 SGHRS, CDR2 YFSETQ. CDR3 DNA sequence: TGCGCCAGCAGCCGAACAGGGGGGCTCTACAATGAGCAGTTCTTC. The encoded protein is CASSRTGGLYNEQFF.

This clone was detected a few times. The chain joins TRBV29-1 to TRBJ1-1, with D tentatively TRBD1 (5 bases). The CDR3 is 11 amino acids. The V end lost 7 bases, the J end lost 8 bases, and 14 bases lay between the germline ends. Per germline, CDR1 SQVTM and CDR2 ANQGSEA. The CDR3 DNA follows: TGCAGCGCCTACACCGGGGGGGAAGCTTTCTTT. Its protein product is CSAYTGGEAFF.

The chain has TRBV2 and TRBJ1-1, with TRBD1 as a possible D gene (5 bases). V lost 7 bases to trimming and J lost 0 bases, with 12 bases between them. Per germline, CDR1 SNHLY and CDR2 FYNNEI. The CDR3 covers 14 residues. The CDR3 loop reads CASTGVNLNTEAFF. CDR3 in DNA: TGTGCCAGCACGGGGGTTAATTTGAACACTGAAGCTTTCTTT.

The rearrangement uses TRBV28 and TRBJ1-4; D is uncertain. V was pared by 5 bases and J by 0 bases, with 10 bases between. The CDR3 has 15 residues. CDR1 MDHEN and CDR2 SYDVKM come from the germline V gene. CDR3 bases: TGTGCCAGCAGTAACTGGCGGACAACTAATGAAAAACTGTTTTTT. Protein sequence: CASSNWRTTNEKLFF. Drawing the rest from reference TRBV28 and TRBJ1-4, the complete variable domain is DVKVTQSSRYLVKRTGEKVFLECVQDMDHENMFWYRQDPGLGLRLIYFSYDVKMKEKGDIPEGYSVSREKKERFSLILESASTNQTSMYLCASSNWRTTNEKLFFGSGTQLSVL.

This clone was picked up a small number of times. The chain has TRBV5-1 and TRBJ1-2; D is unclear. In germline, CDR1 is SGHRS, CDR2 YFSETQ. The V and J ends lost 0 bases and 0 bases respectively, with 6 bases between them. CDR3 length: 14 amino acids. CDR3 bases: TGCGCCAGCAGCTTGGAGGAGCCTAACTATGGCTACACCTTC. Protein sequence: CASSLEEPNYGYTF. Complete variable domain (other parts from reference TRBV5-1 and TRBJ1-2): KAGVTQTPRYLIKTRGQQVTLSCSPISGHRSVSWYQQTPGQGLQFLFEYFSETQRNKGNFPGRFSGRQFSNSRSEMNVSTLELGDSALYLCASSLEEPNYGYTFGSGTRLTVV.

The chain links TRBV7-2 to TRBJ2-7; 11 bases are shared with TRBD1. Germline V CDR1 and CDR2: SGHTA, FQGNSA. CDR3 length: 14 amino acids. V lost 5 bases and J lost 7; bases outside the gene matches: 7. CDR3 coding DNA: TGTGCCAGCAGCCGAGGACAGGGGGCGGTGGAGCAGTACTTC. Translating it yields CASSRGQGAVEQYF.

V is TRBV6-5 and J is TRBJ1-6; 7 nucleotides agree with TRBD1. V lost 4 bases and J lost 7; bases outside the gene matches: 7. Germline values: CDR1 MNHEY, CDR2 SVGAGI. The CDR3 consists of 15 residues. CDR3 residues: CASSSTGQKNSPLHF. In DNA, the CDR3 is TGTGCCAGCAGTTCTACGGGACAGAAAAATTCACCCCTCCACTTT.

The sample holds one count of this clone. The chain links TRBV6-1 to TRBJ1-4, with D unclear. Germline values: CDR1 MNHNS, CDR2 SASEGT. V dropped 6 bases and J dropped 2 bases, with 7 bases sitting between them. CDR3 length: 13 amino acids. CDR3 in amino acids: CASRTGTNEKLFF. CDR3 DNA sequence: TGTGCCAGCAGGACTGGGACTAATGAAAAACTGTTTTTT.

This chain links TRBV7-9 with TRBJ2-3; the D gene is possibly TRBD2 (6 bases). This CDR3 is 16 amino acids long. V was clipped by 5 bases and J by 0 bases, with 15 bases between them. Germline lookup yields CDR1 SEHNR and CDR2 FQNEAQ (reference sequence). The CDR3 reads CASSRARAGSTDTQYF. The CDR3 DNA reads as TGTGCCAGCAGCCGCGCAAGGGCGGGGAGCACAGATACGCAGTATTTT. The entire variable domain, with the rest obtained from reference TRBV7-9 and TRBJ2-3, is as follows: DTGVSQNPRHKITKRGQNVTFRCDPISEHNRLYWYRQTLGQGPEFLTYFQNEAQLEKSRLLSDRFSAERPKGSFSTLEIQRTEQGDSAMYLCASSRARAGSTDTQYFGPGTRLTVL.

This chain joins TRBV5-1 and TRBJ1-6; D remains unclear. The CDR3 consists of 16 residues. From germline, CDR1 is SGHRS and CDR2 YFSETQ. The V gene lost 7 bases and the J gene lost 0 bases, with 14 bases spanning the gap. CDR3: CASSSTWSSYNSPLHF. The CDR3 region has the DNA TGCGCCAGCTCTTCTACGTGGAGCTCCTATAATTCACCCCTCCACTTT. Using reference TRBV5-1 and TRBJ1-6 for the parts outside the CDR3, the full variable domain is KAGVTQTPRYLIKTRGQQVTLSCSPISGHRSVSWYQQTPGQGLQFLFEYFSETQRNKGNFPGRFSGRQFSNSRSEMNVSTLELGDSALYLCASSSTWSSYNSPLHFGNGTRLTVT.

The count of this clone is one. The chain employs TRBV2 and TRBJ1-3; 7 nucleotides match TRBD1. Germline V gives CDR1 SNHLY, CDR2 FYNNEI. The V and J ends lost 6 bases and 3 bases, in that order; junction bases with no gene match: 5. The CDR3 spans 14 residues. CDR3 amino acids: CASRPTGSGNTIYF. The CDR3 bases are TGTGCCAGCAGACCGACAGGGAGTGGAAACACCATATATTTT. Variable domain in full (rest from reference TRBV2 and TRBJ1-3): EPEVTQTPSHQVTQMGQEVILRCVPISNHLYFYWYRQILGQKVEFLVSFYNNEISEKSEIFDDQFSVERPDGSNFTLKIRSTKLEDSAMYFCASRPTGSGNTIYFGEGSWLTVV.

This rearrangement joins TRBV4-1 to TRBJ2-5; 11 bases are shared with TRBD2. Losses at the gene ends were 3 bases for V and 5 bases for J; bases not matched to a gene: 8. This CDR3 spans 16 amino acids. CDR1 MGHRA and CDR2 YSYEKL come from the germline V gene. CDR3 region: CASSQVAGGPGETQYF. The CDR3 nucleotides read TGCGCCAGCAGCCAGGTAGCGGGAGGGCCCGGGGAGACCCAGTACTTC.

This clone has only a few counts. V usage is TRBV11-1 and J usage is TRBJ2-7, with a weak D call TRBD2 (5 bases). The ends were cut back, 5 bases at V and 4 bases at J, with 18 bases in the middle. CDR1 and CDR2 from the germline V gene are SGHAT and FQDESV (reference sequence). The CDR3 runs 15 residues. The CDR3 sequence: CASSQFAPTGYEQYF. CDR3 sequence (DNA): TGTGCCAGCAGCCAATTTGCGCCTACGGGGTACGAGCAGTACTTC. Using reference TRBV11-1 and TRBJ2-7 for the parts outside the CDR3, the full variable domain is EAEVAQSPRYKITEKSQAVAFWCDPISGHATLYWYRQILGQGPELLVQFQDESVVDDSQLPKDRFSAERLKGVDSTLKIQPAELGDSAMYLCASSQFAPTGYEQYFGPGTRLTVT.

The CDR3 spells CASSLGAGEVYNEQFF. DNA of the CDR3: TGTGCCAGCAGCTTAGGAGCGGGAGAAGTATACAATGAGCAGTTCTTC. The V and J genes are TRBV11-3 and TRBJ2-1, with 8 nucleotides matching TRBD2. The CDR3 extends over 16 amino acids. Germline V lookup: CDR1 SGHNT, CDR2 YENEEA. V shed 1 base and J 4 bases; nucleotides not matched to a gene: 6. The entire variable domain, with the rest obtained from reference TRBV11-3 and TRBJ2-1, is as follows: EAGVVQSPRYKIIEKKQPVAFWCNPISGHNTLYWYLQNLGQGPELLIRYENEEAVDDSQLPKDRFSAERLKGVDSTLKIQPAELGDSAVYLCASSLGAGEVYNEQFFGPGTRLTVL.